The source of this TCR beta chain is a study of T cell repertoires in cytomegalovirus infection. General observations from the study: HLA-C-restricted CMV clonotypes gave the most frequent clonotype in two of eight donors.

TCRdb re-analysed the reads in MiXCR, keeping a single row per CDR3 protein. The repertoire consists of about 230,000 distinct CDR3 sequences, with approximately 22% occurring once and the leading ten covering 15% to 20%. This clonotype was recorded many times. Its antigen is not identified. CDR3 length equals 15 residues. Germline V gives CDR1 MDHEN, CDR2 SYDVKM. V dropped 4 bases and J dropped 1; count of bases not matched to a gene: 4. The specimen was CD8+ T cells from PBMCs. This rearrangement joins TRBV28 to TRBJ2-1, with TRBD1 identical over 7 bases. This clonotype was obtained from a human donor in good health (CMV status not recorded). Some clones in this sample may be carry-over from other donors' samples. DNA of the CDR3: TGTGCCAGCAGTTACAGGGGTAGATCCTACAATGAGCAGTTCTTC. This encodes CASSYRGRSYNEQFF.